The 14 T cell receptor beta chains presented below share a single source sample, sequenced in a study of lymphopenia after photon versus proton radiotherapy (dated by TCRdb to about 2019). The method behind the library was the immunoSEQ multiplex PCR assay. The clones in this table, taken by TCRdb from immuneACCESS, are in-frame only. Not every clone is retained; where verified, under half of the shortfall comes from an unresolved V gene, and the cause of the rest is unknown. This sample gives 160,000 or so clones in total; about nine tenths of them show up just once. In total, the top ten clones hold less than 6% of the sample. Sequenced here: peripheral blood, sampled from a patient treated with photon-based radiotherapy. Receptors were obtained from a man aged 45-60 years with gastric cancer.

The J gene is TRBJ2-1, the V gene TRBV7-3; D is ambiguous. The CDR3 totals 13 residues. The V gene lost 8 bases and the J gene lost 1 base, with 9 bases spanning the gap. Per the germline V gene, CDR1 is SGHTA and CDR2 is FQGTGA. The CDR3 is CASGPGSYNEQFF. CDR3 nucleotide sequence: TGTGCCAGCGGGCCTGGGTCCTACAATGAGCAGTTCTTC.

The rearrangement links TRBV9 to TRBJ2-7; a possible D gene is TRBD1 (5 bases). CDR1 is SGDLS, CDR2 YYNGEE, per germline. The CDR3 is made up of 14 amino acids. V was clipped by 4 bases and J by 1 base, with 12 bases between them. Here the CDR3 reads CASSPPGISYEQYF. As DNA, the CDR3 is TGTGCCAGCAGCCCCCCAGGGATTTCCTACGAGCAGTACTTC.

This sequence joins TRBV6-1 and TRBJ2-6; no reliable D call. The germline V gene encodes CDR1 MNHNS and CDR2 SASEGT. CDR3 length equals 15 residues. V lost 5 bases, J lost 3 bases, and 11 bases lay in between. CDR3 sequence: CASSQGLFGANVLTF. The CDR3 nucleotides are TGTGCCAGCAGTCAAGGGCTCTTTGGGGCCAACGTCCTGACTTTC.

The V and J genes are TRBV18 and TRBJ1-2; 8 bases agree with TRBD1. V lost 1 base, J lost 8 bases, and 9 bases stayed unmatched. CDR3 length: 15 residues. In germline, CDR1 is KGHSH, CDR2 LQKENI. The DNA for the CDR3 is TGTGCCAGCTCACCACGACAGGGGTTGGAAGCAGGCTACACCTTC. This translates into CASSPRQGLEAGYTF.

V usage is TRBV9 and J usage is TRBJ2-1; 11 bases are a match to TRBD2. CDR1 is SGDLS, CDR2 YYNGEE, per germline. The junction had 2 bases not matched to a gene; V was cut back by 2 bases and J by 4 bases. This CDR3 is 15 amino acids long. The CDR3 nucleotides read TGTGCCAGCAGCGTGACTAGCGGGAATTACAATGAGCAGTTCTTC. Amino acid sequence: CASSVTSGNYNEQFF.

This sequence joins TRBV5-1 and TRBJ2-5; D call uncertain. Trimming shortened V by 1 base and J by 1 base, and 8 bases separated the two germline ends. This CDR3 has 14 residues. Germline V lookup: CDR1 SGHRS, CDR2 YFSETQ. CDR3: CASSLMGLQETQYF. CDR3 coding DNA: TGCGCCAGCAGCTTGATGGGCCTCCAAGAGACCCAGTACTTC.

As DNA, the CDR3 is TGTGCCAGCAGCTTGTGGGAAGTCTCCTACGAGCAGTACTTC. Its translation is CASSLWEVSYEQYF. V usage is TRBV5-4 and J usage is TRBJ2-7; no clear D gene. Trimming took 1 base from V and 0 from J, leaving 8 bases between them. Germline V gene sequence: CDR1 SGHNT, CDR2 YYREEE (reference sequence). The CDR3 is 14 residues long.

CDR3 bases: TGTGCCAGTAGTATCCAGGGATGGCAGCCCCAGCATTTT. It translates to CASSIQGWQPQHF. The V call is TRBV19, the J call TRBJ1-5, with D perhaps matching TRBD1 (5 bases). Germline V lookup: CDR1 LNHDA, CDR2 SQIVND (reference sequence). This CDR3 has 13 amino acids. Trimming removed 3 bases at V and 7 bases at J, with 10 bases between.

The chain employs TRBV30 and TRBJ1-2; possibly TRBD1 for D (5 bases). The germline V gene encodes CDR1 GTSNPN and CDR2 SVGIG (reference sequence). The V end was cut by 2 bases, the J end by 1 base, with 17 bases between. CDR3 length: 16 amino acids. CDR3 bases: TGTGCCTGGAGTACCAAAGTCGCGGGGGTTAACTATGGCTACACCTTC. This codes for CAWSTKVAGVNYGYTF.

The V gene is TRBV15, the J gene TRBJ2-1; 13 bases match TRBD2. CDR3 length equals 15 residues. V dropped 6 bases and J dropped 10; count of bases not matched to a gene: 9. Germline loops: CDR1 LNHNV, CDR2 YYDKDF (reference sequence). The CDR3 sequence is CATSHGTSGTREQFF. CDR3 DNA: TGTGCCACCAGTCACGGGACTAGCGGGACCAGGGAGCAGTTCTTC.

A single count supports this clone. The chain couples TRBV5-4 to TRBJ2-6, with D perhaps TRBD1 (5 bases). The CDR3 has 15 amino acids. Per germline, CDR1 SGHNT and CDR2 YYREEE (reference sequence). Trimming pared 2 bases from V and 2 bases from J, leaving 8 bases between. The CDR3 protein is CASSLGAPGANVLTF. CDR3 DNA sequence: TGTGCCAGCAGCTTAGGGGCCCCTGGGGCCAACGTCCTGACTTTC.

The chain uses TRBV15 and TRBJ2-2, with D possibly matching TRBD2 (6 bases). V was trimmed by 5 bases and J by 4 bases, leaving 14 bases between them. The CDR3 extends over 15 amino acids. CDR1 and CDR2 from the germline V gene are LNHNV and YYDKDF (reference sequence). The CDR3 sequence: CATSEEGFGTGELFF. The CDR3 nucleotides read TGTGCCACCAGCGAGGAGGGCTTTGGCACCGGGGAGCTGTTTTTT.

The rearrangement uses TRBV6-6 and TRBJ1-2; 8 bases are shared with TRBD1. This CDR3 comprises 15 residues. V lost 2 bases to trimming and J lost 2 bases; unmatched junction nucleotides: 4. Germline V gene data show CDR1 as MNHNY and CDR2 as SVGAGI (reference sequence). The CDR3 protein is CASSYRSGGNYGYTF. The CDR3 bases are TGTGCCAGCAGTTACAGGTCAGGGGGCAACTATGGCTACACCTTC.

The V gene is TRBV6-1, the J gene TRBJ1-6; D gene unclear. The CDR3 has 12 residues. Germline CDR1 and CDR2: MNHNS and SASEGT. Trimming took 0 bases from V and 11 from J, leaving 5 bases between them. The CDR3 protein is CASSEALTPLHF. In DNA form, the CDR3 reads TGTGCCAGCAGTGAAGCGCTCACACCCCTCCACTTT.